This entry describes one T cell receptor (beta chain). There are a few counts of this clone. Its specific antigen is unknown. No qualities accompany the bases; no much larger clone lies one base away. The data belong to a study of cytomegalovirus exposure and HLA in healthy donors (dated by TCRdb to the late 2010s). Regarding the study in general: In an earlier analysis of fewer than 750 of the donors, 276 Gb of sequence data and about 110 million unique TCR beta sequences from about 180 million T cells were reported. Around 330 gigabases of sequencing data and roughly 81 million unique TCR sequences made up an early release that covered approximately 620 HLA-typed donors. The genetic ancestry cluster associated with self-reported Caucasian donors included 70% to 85% of the approximately 410 genotyped donors. The aim of the study was to test whether cataloging public T cell receptors could identify signatures of past pathogen exposure. The study profiled the T cell repertoires of fewer than 850 subjects by immunosequencing and related them to cytomegalovirus serostatus. Besides the first cohort of roughly 640 subjects, a separate validation cohort made up of 90 to 150 different subjects was used. The study combined high-throughput TCR immunosequencing, statistical association of individual TCRs with disease status, and machine learning to predict cytomegalovirus infection status. A later analysis re-examined previously published TCR beta repertoires from 600 to 700 donors and added high-resolution HLA genotyping to investigate patterns of TCR occurrence. The later analysis used no new phenotypic data to find candidate immune exposures, relying instead on TCR beta sequences and their occurrence across donors. An earlier analysis of roughly 580 of the donors used high-throughput TCR beta sequencing to judge whether each TCR beta V gene segment behaved as functional or pseudogenic. Alongside the repertoire data, information on donor age, sex, ethnicity and CMV serostatus was compiled. In a later genetic analysis, genome-wide SNP genotypes for about three fifths of the roughly 670 donors were used, and that subset was treated as a discovery cohort. All discovery cohort repertoires had been generated using a single sequencing platform. HLA typing covered class I and class II loci at four-digit resolution. Typing coverage varied by locus: about 620-630 donors for A, B, C, DRB1 and DQB1; more than 500 for DQA1; over 600 for DPA1; approximately 490 for DPB1. About five DR-DQ haplotypes were handled as single units for association and clustering, since linkage in the cohort was strong. Across approximately 420 genotyped donors of the cohort, an average of about 220,000 unique TCR beta nucleotide sequences per donor were sequenced, and 15% to 20% of those sequences were non-productive. Findings and caveats that apply to the study as a whole: Cytomegalovirus status was reported to be diagnosed by the classifier with high specificity and sensitivity in both the original and validation cohorts. In a later analysis, HLA-associated TCR beta chains were found to be more clonally expanded and to have lower generation probabilities than equally common non-associated chains. CMV serostatus was the only immune exposure information available for the cohort. A later genetic analysis reported fewer N-insertions in productive TCRs among donors in an Asian-associated ancestry cluster than the roughly 690-donor mean. While some public TCRs were present in many individuals, most TCR sequences turned up only very rarely across donors. In a later analysis, several top co-occurrence clusters were reported to appear linked to parvovirus B19, influenza, CMV and Epstein-Barr virus. Only TCR beta chains were sequenced in this cohort, and the absence of alpha or paired-chain data limited detectable features. According to a later analysis, TCR association rates differed among HLA loci, with DRB1 alleles showing the most associated TCRs and HLA-C alleles showing the fewest. Some IMGT-functional V segments, including TRBV6-2 and TRBV6-3, could not be distinguished by the 87-base-pair reads and were therefore excluded. Most CMV-associated TCR beta chains appeared to be HLA-restricted in a later analysis, and the HLA associations seemed to be driven largely by CMV exposure. Because some donors lacked HLA typing at each locus, the association tests relied only on the typed subset. Specific HLA alleles were associated with over 15,000 TCR beta sequences at a false discovery rate of 0.05 in a later analysis. According to the authors, the approach could potentially be generalized to other disease states and immunological phenotypes. Broadly in line with IMGT annotations, most TCR beta V segments showed up in productive rearrangements about 87% or about 30% of the time in an earlier analysis of under 700 of the donors. A later genetic analysis associated a missense DCLRE1C variant with V-gene and J-gene trimming of TCR beta chains, and an independent cohort replicated the association. Roughly uniform sequencing depth across donors was assumed in presence/absence analyses, although this assumption may not hold. A further reported finding was that TCR beta sequences accurately predicted the HLA-A and HLA-B alleles for most subjects in the first cohort. The sequencing pipeline was judged likely to have produced a cluster of highly shared sequence variants as a technical artifact. A total of some 180 TCR beta chains were listed by the study as associated with cytomegalovirus. Because counts were too low, 15 to 20 rarely observed V segments, including chromosome 9 orphons, were excluded from the earlier analysis of some 540 of the donors. Strong co-occurrence of HLA alleles, especially DR and DQ, made assigning TCR associations to individual alleles difficult. Correlated functional status among segregating V segments might reflect linkage disequilibrium, but an unknown experimental factor could not be ruled out. Three of the identified cytomegalovirus-associated TCR beta chains were confirmed in vitro to be specific for cytomegalovirus antigens.

Looking up the germline V gene yields CDR1 LGHNA and CDR2 YNFKEQ. V is shortened by 8 bases, J by 3 bases, and the region joining them spans 14 bases. Taken from cysteine to phenylalanine, the CDR3 has 14 residues. Just CDR3 DNA is preserved here, 42 bases in frame from base 1. The cohort was made up of around 720 healthy bone marrow donors. At the time of sampling, every cohort member was nominally healthy, though immune exposures that went unrecorded were likely present. The donor was CMV seropositive and was included in the group of 250 to 350 seropositive cohort members. Each donor provided a peripheral blood sample, and peripheral blood mononuclear cells were used for TCR beta sequencing. The Qiagen DNeasy Blood Extraction Kit was used to extract genomic DNA from the blood cell samples. The library came from the immunoSEQ multiplex PCR assay. A mixture of 60 forward primers for TCR Vbeta segments and 13 reverse primers for TCR Jbeta segments was used in the multiplex PCR. The CDR3 region of rearranged TCR beta genes was amplified from genomic DNA by a multiplex PCR assay. On the Illumina HiSeq System, the amplified TCR beta libraries were sequenced as 87-base-pair reads. Per the original workflow: Across the roughly 600 repertoires, a later analysis counted some 80 million unique TCR beta chains, around 11 million of which were shared by at least two donors. A nearest-neighbor algorithm error-corrected the raw reads and collapsed the reads into unique sequences, merging closely related sequences to remove PCR and sequencing errors. Alignment of CDR3 sequences to IMGT reference sequences was used to assign V, D and J gene segments. For a sequence to be retained, a match of at least six nucleotides was required to both a V gene segment and a J gene segment. A rearrangement was called productive if the CDR3 had no stop codons and remained in frame with V and J, and every other rearrangement was called non-productive. Following IMGT convention, CDR3 was defined as the stretch from the second conserved V-encoded cysteine to the conserved J-encoded phenylalanine. In an earlier analysis of more than 550 of the donors, sequences lacking an unambiguous match to a single V gene segment were excluded. In an earlier analysis of 450 to 700 of the donors, V segments were called functional above 56.7% productive rearrangements and were called segregating when the between-donor standard deviation exceeded 5%. A statistical classification framework was built for diagnosing cytomegalovirus status from the catalog of TCR beta chain sequences. V and J gene assignment, in a later analysis, came from comparing TCR nucleotide sequences with IMGT/GENE-DB human TR gene sequences. In a later analysis, CDR3 sequences and most-parsimonious VDJ recombination scenarios were assigned using the TCRdist pipeline. In a later analysis, each TCR beta chain was defined by its CDR3 amino acid sequence together with its V-gene family, and reads without a unique V-gene family were excluded. In a later analysis, approximately 640 highly shared, low-generation-probability nucleotide sequences were removed to address suspected cross-contamination and a sequencing artifact. For each public chain, a later analysis derived a clonal expansion index from normalized ranks of inferred template counts within each repertoire. In a later analysis, generation probabilities were computed using a VDJ recombination model fitted to out-of-frame rearrangements, and the results were checked against IGoR. Hypergeometric tests were used in a later analysis to score TCR-TCR, TCR-HLA and TCR-CMV co-occurrence, with a repertoire-size bias correction applied to the TCR pairs. To estimate false discovery rates, a later analysis permuted the HLA or CMV assignments 20 times. In a later analysis, co-occurring TCRs were grouped using DBSCAN, with TCRdist sequence similarity added in when clustering inside HLA-allele-positive subsets. Repertoires with fewer than 30,000 or more than 120,000 public chains were left out of co-occurrence clustering, as were about 5 repertoires with anomalous nucleotide sharing. TCRdb holds this immuneACCESS table with in-frame rearrangements only. Some clones are missing; in checked studies, unresolved V genes explain under half, and the rest has no known cause. V, J and clone size were drawn from that table, and D and trimming were deduced from the DNA. Within this sample are around 99,000 clones, with approximately 74% of them counted one time only. The top ten hold around 13% of the sample.

The source material was PBMCs. The source is a woman between 40 and 55 years old in good health and CMV-seropositive. The chain joins TRBV4-2 to TRBJ2-1, with the D gene too uncertain to name. The nucleotide sequence reads TGTGCCAGCGGGTCTTTAGGAGACTACAATGAGCAGTTCTTC. This codes for CASGSLGDYNEQFF.